One sample yielded the 31 T cell receptor beta chains listed below, sequenced in a study of cytomegalovirus exposure and HLA in healthy donors (dated by TCRdb to the late 2010s). The library was made by the immunoSEQ multiplex PCR assay. For the multiplex PCR, a mixture combining 60 forward primers for TCR Vbeta segments and 13 reverse primers for TCR Jbeta segments was used. This immuneACCESS table, as held by TCRdb, lists in-frame sequences with V and J called but not all clones. Of the missing ones, under half trace to an unresolved V gene in checked studies; the others have no known cause. This sample has approximately 120,000 clones in its table, and 80% of those were observed once. About 9.2% of the sample comes from the top ten. The sequencing input was PBMCs. The source of these receptors is a man aged 30 to 39 in good health and CMV-seropositive.

The chain couples TRBV10-3 to TRBJ2-3; 7 bases are shared with TRBD2. The CDR3 runs 16 residues. Germline CDR1 ENHRY, CDR2 SYGVKD. J was trimmed by 6 bases and V by 2 bases; bases with no gene match: 11. The CDR3 is CAISEQAGPNGDTQYF. CDR3 bases: TGTGCCATCAGTGAGCAAGCGGGGCCTAACGGGGATACGCAGTATTTT.

Only a few counts were recorded for this clone. V and J are TRBV29-1 and TRBJ1-5; 9 positions match TRBD1. Trimming removed 7 bases from V and 6 bases from J; junction bases left unmatched: 7. Per germline, CDR1 SQVTM and CDR2 ANQGSEA. This CDR3 contains 13 residues. Written as DNA, the CDR3 is TGCAGCGCCAGGACAGGGGAAGGTCAGCCCCAGCATTTT. It is translated as CSARTGEGQPQHF.

The CDR3, as DNA: TGCAGCGTTGATGCGACAGGGCGGAACACTGAAGCTTTCTTT. Its translation: CSVDATGRNTEAFF. The rearrangement uses TRBV29-1 and TRBJ1-1, with TRBD1 matching over 7 bases. CDR1 and CDR2 from the germline V gene are SQVTM and ANQGSEA. After removal of 3 bases from V and 1 base from J, the junction contained 5 bases not matched to a gene. This CDR3 has 14 residues.

This chain links TRBV5-1 with TRBJ1-1; no firm D call. CDR1 is SGHRS and CDR2 is YFSETQ in the germline V gene. Trimming shortened V by 3 bases and J by 1 base, and 7 bases separated the two germline ends. This CDR3 spans 13 amino acids. CDR3 in amino acids: CASSWSGNTEAFF. The CDR3 coding sequence is TGCGCCAGCAGCTGGTCAGGGAACACTGAAGCTTTCTTT.

This clone has more than one count but fewer than ten. The V call is TRBV6-6, the J call TRBJ1-6, with a tentative D call TRBD1 (6 bases). V shed 5 bases and J shed 6 bases, with 17 bases lying between them. Germline V gene sequence: CDR1 MNHNY, CDR2 SVGAGI (reference sequence). The CDR3 spans 16 residues. The CDR3 DNA reads TGTGCCAGCAGTCACAGGGATGGGGGTCTTAATTCACCCCTCCACTTT. Translation gives CASSHRDGGLNSPLHF.

The chain uses TRBV30 and TRBJ1-4, with 10 bases matching TRBD1. V lost 0 bases and J lost 11; bases outside the gene matches: 9. This CDR3 spans 15 amino acids. The germline V gene has CDR1 GTSNPN and CDR2 SVGIG (reference sequence). CDR3 DNA: TGTGCCTGGAGTGTACTCGGGACAGGGGTAGTCAAACTGTTTTTT. Translated: CAWSVLGTGVVKLFF.

V usage is TRBV6-1 and J usage is TRBJ1-2; the D gene is possibly TRBD1 (5 bases). V shed 7 bases and J shed 4 bases, with 16 bases lying between them. CDR3 length equals 14 residues. CDR1 and CDR2 from the germline V gene are MNHNS and SASEGT. CDR3 protein: CASNSMGGIYGYTF. The CDR3 region has the DNA TGTGCCAGCAACTCCATGGGGGGTATCTATGGCTACACCTTC.

The chain carries TRBV7-8 and TRBJ2-5; 9 nucleotides line up with TRBD2. The end of the DNA fits TRBJ2-7 better, so the J call may be wrong. The germline gives CDR1 SGHVS, CDR2 FQNEAQ. The CDR3 totals 12 residues. The CDR3 region has the DNA TGTGCCAGCAGCTTTAGCGGGGGCGAGCAGTACTTC. This translates into CASSFSGGEQYF.

The chain links TRBV6-5 to TRBJ1-1; no reliable D call. V was shortened by 4 bases and J by 1 base, with 10 bases between the two germline ends. Germline V gene lookup returns CDR1 MNHEY and CDR2 SVGAGI. The CDR3 is 14 amino acids. Here the CDR3 DNA reads TGTGCCAGCAGTTCCTTAACAGAGAACACTGAAGCTTTCTTT. Translating gives CASSSLTENTEAFF.

The chain employs TRBV4-2 and TRBJ1-4; D might be TRBD1 (6 bases). The germline V gene encodes CDR1 LGHNA and CDR2 YNFKEQ. The length of the CDR3 is 15 residues. V was pared by 4 bases and J by 1 base, with 10 bases between. In DNA, the CDR3 is TGTGCCAGCAGCCTGATCAGGGGAACTAATGAAAAACTGTTTTTT. It is translated as CASSLIRGTNEKLFF.

The chain is built from TRBV6-5 and TRBJ1-1, with D uncertain. The CDR3 extends over 13 amino acids. Germline lookup yields CDR1 MNHEY and CDR2 SVGAGI. With 0 bases removed from V and 11 bases from J, the gap between germline ends came to 13 bases. The CDR3 loop reads CASSYSISLVAFF. Here the CDR3 DNA reads TGTGCCAGCAGTTACTCGATTAGTCTGGTCGCTTTCTTT.

This clone appeared a single time. This chain uses TRBV11-2 with TRBJ2-7; D uncertain. The CDR3 extends over 11 amino acids. Germline assignment: CDR1 SGHAT and CDR2 FQNNGV. With 1 base removed from V and 7 bases from J, the gap between germline ends came to 5 bases. The CDR3 DNA follows: TGTGCCAGCAGCTTAGCGACAGAGCAGTACTTC. Residues: CASSLATEQYF.

This chain joins TRBV4-2 and TRBJ2-7; 7 nucleotides line up with TRBD2. Trimming cost V 0 bases and J 0 bases; bases outside gene matches: 5. The germline V gene has CDR1 LGHNA and CDR2 YNFKEQ. This CDR3 contains 16 residues. CDR3 amino acids: CASSQDQAGSSYEQYF. The CDR3 DNA reads as TGTGCCAGCAGCCAAGATCAAGCGGGGAGCTCCTACGAGCAGTACTTC.

Comments on this clone: As the CDR3 is not closed by the conserved phenylalanine or tryptophan, this likely results from a read error. This chain joins TRBV6-1 and TRBJ1-6; D call uncertain. V lost 6 bases, J lost 7 bases, and 13 bases lay in between. The CDR3 totals 14 residues. Germline CDR1 reads MNHNS; CDR2 reads SASEGT. This chain's CDR3 is CASSAPGFNSPLHL. In DNA form, the CDR3 reads TGTGCCAGCAGCGCGCCGGGTTTCAATTCACCCCTCCACCTT.

The rearrangement uses TRBV7-6 and TRBJ1-1; the D gene is possibly TRBD1 (5 bases). The V gene's germline CDR1 is SGHVS and CDR2 FNYEAQ. The V gene lost 1 base and the J gene lost 1 base, with 7 bases spanning the gap. The length of the CDR3 is 14 residues. CDR3 protein: CASSLVTANTEAFF. The CDR3 nucleotides read TGTGCCAGCAGCTTAGTGACAGCGAACACTGAAGCTTTCTTT.

The rearrangement uses TRBV27 and TRBJ1-5; D might be TRBD1 (6 bases). CDR1 and CDR2 (germline): MNHEY, SMNVEV (reference sequence). The CDR3 contains 16 residues. Trimming pared 2 bases from V and 2 bases from J, leaving 13 bases between. The chain's CDR3 is CASSLVGGLGNQPQHF. In DNA, the CDR3 is TGTGCCAGCAGTTTAGTGGGGGGGCTTGGCAATCAGCCCCAGCATTTT.

This chain uses TRBV4-1 with TRBJ1-1; the D gene is possibly TRBD1 (5 bases). The CDR3 sequence is 18 residues long. Germline V gives CDR1 MGHRA, CDR2 YSYEKL. V was shortened by 2 bases and J by 4 bases, with 23 bases between the two germline ends. The CDR3, as DNA: TGCGCCAGCAGCCAAACCCGGAGCGGGGCGAGGGTAAGCACTGAAGCTTTCTTT. Translation: CASSQTRSGARVSTEAFF.

A remark on this clone: The junction differs from germline at one of its ends, possibly a read error. The same CDR3 can be traced to other DNA sequences in this sample. Written as DNA, the CDR3 is TGCGCCAGCAGCCGATTATCTCTCAGGGCTAATTCACCCCTCCACTTT. The encoded protein is CASSRLSLRANSPLHF. V and J are TRBV7-8 and TRBJ1-6; D might be TRBD1 (5 bases). CDR3 length: 16 residues. CDR1 is SGHVS, CDR2 FQNEAQ, per germline.

The chain uses TRBV2 and TRBJ2-5, with D tentatively TRBD1 (5 bases). Germline V gives CDR1 SNHLY, CDR2 FYNNEI. V lost 2 bases to trimming and J lost 4 bases, with 14 bases between them. The CDR3 covers 15 residues. This CDR3 is CASSESQGMGETQYF. For the CDR3, the DNA is TGTGCCAGCAGTGAAAGTCAGGGTATGGGAGAGACCCAGTACTTC.

CDR3 amino acids: CSVGDLPRTGAKGVEAFF. In nucleotides, the CDR3 is TGCAGCGTCGGCGACCTCCCCCGGACAGGGGCGAAGGGGGTCGAAGCTTTCTTT. The rearrangement joins TRBV29-1 to TRBJ1-1, with 9 bases identical to TRBD1. The CDR3 consists of 18 residues. Trimming removed 6 bases from V and 8 bases from J; junction bases left unmatched: 25. The germline V gene encodes CDR1 SQVTM and CDR2 ANQGSEA.

Here the CDR3 reads CASRPDRSSTDTQYF. The CDR3 DNA sequence: TGTGCCAGCAGGCCCGACAGGTCTAGCACAGATACGCAGTATTTT. V is TRBV2 and J is TRBJ2-3, with D tentatively TRBD1 (6 bases). CDR3 length equals 15 residues. The V and J ends lost 6 bases and 0 bases respectively, with 13 bases between them. Germline V CDR1 and CDR2: SNHLY, FYNNEI. The full variable domain, completed using reference TRBV2 and TRBJ2-3, is EPEVTQTPSHQVTQMGQEVILRCVPISNHLYFYWYRQILGQKVEFLVSFYNNEISEKSEIFDDQFSVERPDGSNFTLKIRSTKLEDSAMYFCASRPDRSSTDTQYFGPGTRLTVL.

The chain links TRBV30 to TRBJ1-2; TRBD1 might be the D (6 bases). CDR1 is GTSNPN and CDR2 is SVGIG in the germline V gene (reference sequence). This CDR3 has 14 amino acids. Trimming took off 2 bases at V and 3 bases at J, with 13 bases between the two ends. The CDR3 is CAWSSPGQYYGYTF. In DNA form, the CDR3 reads TGTGCCTGGAGTTCACCGGGACAATACTATGGCTACACCTTC.

V and J are TRBV30 and TRBJ2-6; maybe TRBD1 (6 bases). V was pared by 5 bases and J by 4 bases, with 12 bases between. The germline gives CDR1 GTSNPN, CDR2 SVGIG (reference sequence). This CDR3 has 14 amino acids. The CDR3 loop reads CAWGRQVGANVLTF. The DNA for the CDR3 is TGTGCCTGGGGAAGACAGGTCGGGGCCAACGTCCTGACTTTC.

V gene TRBV7-2 combines with J gene TRBJ2-7; D perhaps matches TRBD2 (6 bases). The CDR3 spans 16 residues. Trimming pared 4 bases from V and 4 bases from J, leaving 20 bases between. CDR1 and CDR2 (germline): SGHTA, FQGNSA. The CDR3 is CASSSRVGAGLYEQYF. The CDR3 DNA reads TGTGCCAGCAGCTCCCGGGTTGGGGCGGGGCTTTACGAGCAGTACTTC.

The V and J genes are TRBV6-1 and TRBJ1-6, with D unresolved. Germline CDR1 is MNHNS and CDR2 is SASEGT. Trimming took 6 bases from V and 6 from J, leaving 15 bases between them. The CDR3 length is 15 residues. This chain's CDR3 is CASRRAPETNSPLHF. CDR3 in DNA: TGTGCCAGCAGGCGCGCGCCCGAAACTAATTCACCCCTCCACTTT.

The sample holds a few counts of this clone. V gene TRBV5-1 combines with J gene TRBJ2-1; 8 bases are shared with TRBD1. Germline V gene data show CDR1 as SGHRS and CDR2 as YFSETQ. V trimming: 3 bases; J trimming: 4 bases; junction bases outside the gene matches: 3. This CDR3 is built from 14 residues. The CDR3 sequence is CASSSGQAYNEQFF. In DNA, the CDR3 is TGCGCCAGCAGCTCGGGACAGGCGTACAATGAGCAGTTCTTC.

The V call is TRBV6-5, the J call TRBJ1-6; D is unresolved. Between the trimmed V and J ends, which lost 0 bases and 2 bases, there was a span of 5 bases. The CDR3 contains 15 residues. From germline, CDR1 is MNHEY and CDR2 SVGAGI. The CDR3 reads CASSYSRAYNSPLHF. CDR3 sequence (DNA): TGTGCCAGCAGTTACTCGCGGGCCTATAATTCACCCCTCCACTTT.

The CDR3 DNA reads TGTGCCAGCAGTTATGGGACAGGGTTCGCTTACGATGAGCAGTTCTTC. Its translation is CASSYGTGFAYDEQFF. This rearrangement joins TRBV6-5 to TRBJ2-1; 9 bases align to TRBD1. The CDR3 loop spans 16 amino acids. V dropped 3 bases and J dropped 8; count of bases not matched to a gene: 11. Per germline, CDR1 MNHEY and CDR2 SVGAGI.

The CDR3: CASSVGLEQFF. The CDR3 DNA reads as TGTGCCAGCAGCGTAGGGCTTGAGCAGTTCTTC. This chain uses TRBV9 with TRBJ2-1; D unclear. The length of the CDR3 is 11 residues. Germline CDR1 and CDR2: SGDLS and YYNGEE. V was shortened by 0 bases and J by 9 bases, with 4 bases between the two germline ends.

V is TRBV2 and J is TRBJ1-5, with TRBD1 matching 8 bases. Germline assignment: CDR1 SNHLY and CDR2 FYNNEI. This CDR3 has 15 residues. The V segment lost 5 bases and the J segment 0 bases; nucleotides outside the gene matches: 3. DNA of the CDR3: TGTGCCAGCAGTACGGACAGGGCTAGCAATCAGCCCCAGCATTTT. Translating gives CASSTDRASNQPQHF.

This clone was seen just once. This chain links TRBV6-1 with TRBJ1-5; D unclear. CDR3 length equals 15 residues. V dropped 0 bases and J dropped 4 bases, with 10 bases sitting between them. CDR1 and CDR2 (germline): MNHNS, SASEGT. CDR3 nucleotides: TGTGCCAGCAGTGAAGCTCAGGTTCCTAATCAGCCCCAGCATTTT. As protein: CASSEAQVPNQPQHF.